This T cell receptor beta chain was captured in a study of identical twins. Findings of the study overall: Cord blood beta clonotypes present at high abundance carried fewer insertions; no such pattern appeared in memory repertoires.

A universal primer binding site was introduced by template switching. The final cDNA contained unique molecular identifiers. Via MiXCR, TCRdb re-called the 5' RACE reads, giving one row per CDR3 protein. The sample holds some 320,000 distinct CDR3 sequences, around an eighth seen once. Trimming pared 8 bases from V and 0 bases from J, leaving 8 bases between. Germline assignment: CDR1 MNHNS and CDR2 SASEGT. This CDR3 region has 13 residues. Every one of the donors was a healthy Caucasian. This clonotype appeared a few times. Its specificity is not known. These sequences were also reported in another study, on yellow fever vaccine responses in identical twins.

V usage is TRBV6-1 and J usage is TRBJ2-4; D call uncertain. Source material: CD8+ T cells sorted from blood. The clonotype originates from a woman between 18 and 30 years old in good health. CDR3 region: CASYGLAKNIQYF. For the CDR3, the DNA is TGTGCCAGCTATGGTCTAGCCAAAAACATTCAGTACTTC.